The T cell receptor (beta chain) under discussion was sequenced for a study of radiation and T cells in renal cell carcinoma. Background on the study: Nephrectomy followed 15 Gy stereotactic body radiation by 4 weeks. Study findings and constraints: In blood, top tumor clones expanded by 2 weeks, shrinking by 4. No pretreatment tumor biopsies were available for baseline clonotypes.

Profiled with immunoSEQ multiplex PCR; TCRdb holds only in-frame clones, not every one. Of 100,000 to 150,000 clones detected, about four fifths appear once; the ten largest clones hold 4.5% to 7%. Specified time point: blood 2 weeks post-SBRT. Treatment specified: 15 Gy SBRT to primary tumor, nephrectomy 4 weeks later. The tumor was a clear cell renal cell carcinoma. Points on this clone: Its antigen is currently unknown.

The sample here was blood, taken from a patient whose treatment included radiotherapy and nephrectomy. The source is a man in his forties or fifties with renal cell carcinoma.

The CDR3 sequence: CASSLVTRQGGRGYTF. The CDR3 DNA reads as TGTGCCAGCAGCCTCGTTACTAGACAGGGAGGTAGGGGCTACACCTTC. V gene TRBV5-4 combines with J gene TRBJ1-2; the match to TRBD1 covers 7 bases. The V and J ends lost 4 bases and 8 bases, in that order; junction bases with no gene match: 17. The CDR3 has 16 amino acids. CDR1 SGHNT and CDR2 YYREEE come from the germline V gene (reference sequence).